This T cell receptor beta chain was documented in a study of cytomegalovirus exposure and HLA in healthy donors. V shed 7 bases and J shed 2 bases, with 6 bases lying between them. CDR3 length: 11 residues. Germline CDR1 MDHEN, CDR2 SYDVKM. About this clone itself: Its antigen is not known. Other DNA sequences in this sample translate to the same CDR3.

Study conclusions and caveats: Cytomegalovirus association was listed for 150 or so TCR beta chains.

TCRdb keeps only in-frame clones here, not all; method: immunoSEQ multiplex PCR. This sample has fewer than 250,000 clones; just under 90% occur once, and the top ten carry less than 3%. Sequencing was done on a sample of PBMCs. The TCR was taken from a man aged 18-30 years in good health and CMV-seronegative. J is TRBJ2-7 and V is TRBV28, with D tentatively TRBD2 (5 bases). The CDR3 here is CASTGAYEQYF. CDR3 nucleotides: TGTGCCAGCACCGGGGCCTACGAGCAGTACTTC.